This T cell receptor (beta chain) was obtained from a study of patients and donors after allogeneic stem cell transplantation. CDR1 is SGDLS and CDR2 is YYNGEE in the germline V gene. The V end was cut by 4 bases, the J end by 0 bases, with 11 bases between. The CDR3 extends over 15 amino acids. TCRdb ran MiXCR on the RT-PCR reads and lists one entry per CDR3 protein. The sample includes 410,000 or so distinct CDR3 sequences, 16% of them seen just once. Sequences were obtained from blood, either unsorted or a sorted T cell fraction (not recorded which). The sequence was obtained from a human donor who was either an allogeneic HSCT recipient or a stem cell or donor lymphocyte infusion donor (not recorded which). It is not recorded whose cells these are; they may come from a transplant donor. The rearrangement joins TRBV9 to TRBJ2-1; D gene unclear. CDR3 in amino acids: CASSPYKSSYNEQFF. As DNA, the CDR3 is TGTGCCAGCAGCCCCTACAAAAGCTCCTACAATGAGCAGTTCTTC.